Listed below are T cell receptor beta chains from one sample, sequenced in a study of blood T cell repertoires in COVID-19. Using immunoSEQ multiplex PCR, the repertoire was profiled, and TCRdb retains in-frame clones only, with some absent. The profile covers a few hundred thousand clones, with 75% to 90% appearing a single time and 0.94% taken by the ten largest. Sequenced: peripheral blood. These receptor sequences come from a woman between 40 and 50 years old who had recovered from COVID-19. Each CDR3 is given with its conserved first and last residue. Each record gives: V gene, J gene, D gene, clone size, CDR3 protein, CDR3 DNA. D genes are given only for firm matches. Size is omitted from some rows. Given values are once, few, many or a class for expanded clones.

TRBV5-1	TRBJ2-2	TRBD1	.	CASSIRQGRNTGELFF	TGCGCTAGCAGCATAAGACAGGGTCGGAACACCGGGGAGCTGTTTTTT
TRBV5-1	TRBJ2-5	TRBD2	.	CASSLAQSGSRETQYF	TGCGCCAGCAGCTTGGCTCAAAGCGGGAGTCGAGAGACCCAGTACTTC
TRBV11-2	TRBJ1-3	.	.	CASSPQGSGNTIYF	TGTGCCAGCAGTCCACAGGGTTCTGGAAACACCATATATTTT
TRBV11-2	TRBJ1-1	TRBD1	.	CASSPNLLQGPEAFF	TGTGCCAGCAGCCCAAACCTCCTACAGGGGCCTGAAGCTTTCTTT
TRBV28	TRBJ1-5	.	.	CASWGDYSNQPQHF	TGTGCCAGTTGGGGGGACTATAGCAATCAGCCCCAGCATTTT
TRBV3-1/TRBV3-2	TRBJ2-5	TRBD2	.	CASSQGLAGRETQYF	TGTGCCAGCAGCCAAGGGTTAGCGGGTCGGGAGACCCAGTACTTC
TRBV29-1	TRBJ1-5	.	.	CSVAQGLASNQPQHF	TGCAGCGTTGCCCAGGGCCTCGCCAGCAATCAGCCCCAGCATTTT
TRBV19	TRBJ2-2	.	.	CASSIGSRDSGTGELFF	TGTGCCAGTAGTATAGGAAGCCGGGACAGCGGGACCGGGGAGCTGTTTTTT
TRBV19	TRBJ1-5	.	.	CASSPGLLVNQPQHF	TGTGCCAGTAGTCCTGGACTTCTAGTAAATCAGCCCCAGCATTTT
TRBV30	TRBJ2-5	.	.	CAWSHLSGKTQYF	TGTGCCTGGAGCCATCTCAGCGGAAAGACCCAGTACTTC
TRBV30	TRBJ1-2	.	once	CAWSVGDYGYTF	TGTGCCTGGAGTGTAGGAGACTATGGCTACACCTTC
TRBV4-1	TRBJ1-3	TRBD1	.	CASSFLTGGFSGNTIYF	TGCGCCAGCAGCTTCCTGACAGGGGGATTCTCTGGAAACACCATATATTTT
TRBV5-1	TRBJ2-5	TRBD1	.	CASSSAGQGAETQYF	TGCGCCAGCAGCTCGGCGGGACAGGGGGCGGAGACCCAGTACTTC
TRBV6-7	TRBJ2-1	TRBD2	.	CASSPVSGRSYNEQFF	TGTGCCAGCAGTCCAGTTAGCGGGCGCTCCTACAATGAGCAGTTCTTC
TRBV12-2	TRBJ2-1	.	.	CAISRGTSLNEQFF	TGTGCAATTTCGCGGGGGACTAGTCTGAATGAGCAGTTCTTC
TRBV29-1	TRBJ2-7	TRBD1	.	CSVARGTAVTYEQYF	TGCAGCGTTGCAAGGGGGACAGCAGTAACCTACGAGCAGTACTTC
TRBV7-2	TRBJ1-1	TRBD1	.	CASSSQQGALNTEAFF	TGTGCCAGCAGCTCCCAACAGGGGGCGCTCAACACTGAAGCTTTCTTT
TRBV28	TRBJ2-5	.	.	CASSLFGQKETQYF	TGTGCCAGCAGTTTATTTGGACAGAAAGAGACCCAGTACTTC
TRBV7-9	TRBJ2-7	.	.	CASSPDSDWVRQYF	TGTGCCAGCAGCCCCGACTCTGATTGGGTTAGGCAGTACTTC
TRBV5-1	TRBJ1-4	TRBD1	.	CASSLEGTGYEKLFF	TGCGCCAGCAGCTTGGAAGGGACAGGGTACGAAAAACTGTTTTTT
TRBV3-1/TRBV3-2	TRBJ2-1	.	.	CASSPTRSSYNEQFF	TGTGCCAGCAGCCCAACTAGGAGCTCCTACAATGAGCAGTTCTTC
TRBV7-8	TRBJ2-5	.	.	CASSHGETQYF	TGTGCCAGCAGCCACGGAGAGACCCAGTACTTC
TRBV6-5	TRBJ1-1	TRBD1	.	CASRTRQGAQTEAFF	TGTGCCAGCAGAACCCGACAGGGGGCACAAACTGAAGCTTTCTTT
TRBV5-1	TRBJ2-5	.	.	CASSLAGGMETQYF	TGCGCCAGCAGCTTGGCTGGGGGGATGGAGACCCAGTACTTC
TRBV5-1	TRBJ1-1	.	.	CASSLESGGITEAFF	TGCGCCAGCAGCTTGGAATCTGGGGGGATCACTGAAGCTTTCTTT
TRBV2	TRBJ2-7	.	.	CASSANTGTTYEQYF	TGTGCCAGCAGTGCGAATACGGGAACCACCTACGAGCAGTACTTC
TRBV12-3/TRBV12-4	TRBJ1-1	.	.	CASTPSTTGAAFF	TGTGCCAGCACTCCGAGTACTACGGGTGCAGCTTTCTTT
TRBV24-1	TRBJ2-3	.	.	CATSGRVVEDTQYF	TGTGCCACCAGTGGGCGGGTTGTTGAAGATACGCAGTATTTT
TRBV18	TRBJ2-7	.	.	CASSQTYEQYF	TGTGCCAGCTCTCAGACCTACGAGCAGTACTTC
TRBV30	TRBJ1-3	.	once	CAWTRTDGNTIYF	TGTGCCTGGACCCGGACAGACGGAAACACCATATATTTT
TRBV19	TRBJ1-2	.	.	CASSRLPELSYGYTF	TGTGCCAGTAGTAGACTCCCAGAGCTTTCCTATGGCTACACCTTC
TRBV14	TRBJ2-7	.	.	CASSRTTLYEQYF	TGTGCCAGCAGTCGGACTACCCTCTACGAGCAGTACTTC
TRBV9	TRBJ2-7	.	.	CASSVEEGIGEQYF	TGTGCCAGCAGCGTAGAGGAGGGGATTGGTGAGCAGTACTTC
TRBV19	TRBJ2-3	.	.	CASSQWERTDTQYF	TGTGCCAGTAGTCAGTGGGAGAGGACAGATACGCAGTATTTT
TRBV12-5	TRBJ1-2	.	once	CASGVRVTNYGYTF	TGTGCTAGTGGAGTGAGGGTGACGAACTATGGCTACACCTTC
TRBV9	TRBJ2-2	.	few	CASSVEAGIRGELFF	TGTGCCAGCAGCGTAGAGGCAGGGATTCGCGGGGAGCTGTTTTTT
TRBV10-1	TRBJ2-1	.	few	CASSESRDSSYNEQFF	TGCGCCAGCAGTGAGTCTCGGGATAGCTCCTACAATGAGCAGTTCTTC
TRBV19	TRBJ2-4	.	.	CASRSPLAGQAGVIQYF	TGTGCCAGTAGGTCGCCGCTAGCGGGACAGGCAGGGGTCATTCAGTACTTC
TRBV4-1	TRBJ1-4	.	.	CASSPGVQLEKLFF	TGCGCCAGCAGCCCGGGGGTGCAGCTTGAAAAACTGTTTTTT
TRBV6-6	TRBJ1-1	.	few	CASSYGADLNTEAFF	TGTGCCAGCAGTTACGGGGCAGATCTGAACACTGAAGCTTTCTTT
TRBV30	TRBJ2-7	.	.	CAWGRSEQYF	TGTGCCTGGGGGAGGTCCGAGCAGTACTTC
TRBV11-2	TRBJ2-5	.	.	CASSFPRGTFQETQYF	TGTGCCAGCAGCTTCCCTCGCGGGACGTTCCAAGAGACCCAGTACTTC
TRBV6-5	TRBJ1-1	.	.	CASGPGANTEAFF	TGTGCCAGCGGCCCGGGAGCGAACACTGAAGCTTTCTTT
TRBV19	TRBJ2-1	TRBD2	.	CASSMTSGTLLYNEQFF	TGTGCCAGTAGTATGACTAGCGGGACACTCTTATACAATGAGCAGTTCTTC
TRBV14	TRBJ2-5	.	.	CASSPHEGTQYF	TGTGCCAGCAGCCCTCACGAGGGGACCCAGTACTTC
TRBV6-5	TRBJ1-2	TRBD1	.	CASSNLRTGNYGYTF	TGTGCCAGCAGTAACCTCCGGACAGGGAACTATGGCTACACCTTC
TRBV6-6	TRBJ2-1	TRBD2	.	CASSPRTGTSPHNEQFF	TGTGCCAGCAGTCCTAGGACCGGGACTAGCCCCCACAATGAGCAGTTCTTC
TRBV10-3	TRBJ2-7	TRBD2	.	CAISELAGSYEQYF	TGTGCCATCAGTGAACTAGCGGGATCTTACGAGCAGTACTTC